What follows describes a single TCR beta chain. Sequenced by immunoSEQ multiplex PCR; TCRdb stores in-frame clones only, minus some. This table holds 180,000 or so clones, approximately 82% found once. The sample is drawn from a study of blood T cell repertoires in COVID-19. Across the study: PBMCs, B-cell-depleted T cells, or T cells were the source of the cDNA or gDNA that made up the material.

This clonotype was obtained from a woman aged 45-65 years in a cohort exposed to, infected with or recovered from COVID-19 (not recorded which). The sequencing sample was made of PBMCs or T cells enriched from blood (not recorded which).

CDR3 amino acids: CASSLGRSGEQYF. The DNA of the CDR3 is TGCGCCAGCAGCTTGGGTCGGTCCGGGGAGCAGTACTTC. The chain combines TRBV5-1 with TRBJ2-7; D is undetermined. Germline V gene data show CDR1 as SGHRS and CDR2 as YFSETQ. The CDR3 length is 13 residues. V was clipped by 0 bases and J by 7 bases, with 11 bases between them.